Here is one T cell receptor (beta chain) with its context. With V trimmed by 3 bases and J by 3 bases, 11 bases remained unmatched. CDR3 size: 17 residues. CDR1 SGHVS and CDR2 FNYEAQ come from the germline V gene. The record originates from a study of cytomegalovirus exposure and HLA in healthy donors. The study ran its PCR with 60 Vbeta and 13 Jbeta primers. TCRdb's copy holds only in-frame clones and misses some; the assay was immunoSEQ multiplex PCR. In total, the table holds around 150,000 clones. The chain combines TRBV7-6 with TRBJ2-7; 10 positions match TRBD2. The origin of this receptor is a man in his thirties or forties in good health and CMV-seronegative. Sequencing was done on a sample of PBMCs. The CDR3 spells CASSFRLAGPGGYEQYF. The CDR3 DNA is TGTGCCAGCAGCTTTAGACTAGCGGGCCCAGGGGGCTACGAGCAGTACTTC. Full variable domain (missing parts from reference TRBV7-6 and TRBJ2-7): GAGVSQSPRYKVTKRGQDVALRCDPISGHVSLYWYRQALGQGPEFLTYFNYEAQQDKSGLPNDRFSAERPEGSISTLTIQRTEQRDSAMYRCASSFRLAGPGGYEQYFGPGTRLTVT.